The clone carrying this T cell receptor beta chain was recorded a few times. Its specificity is unknown. Germline V CDR1 and CDR2: SGDLS, YYNGEE. V was shortened by 0 bases and J by 4 bases, with 5 bases between the two germline ends. The CDR3 is 13 residues long. This specimen belongs to a study of T cell repertoires in cytomegalovirus infection. The wider study: Through public TCR beta signatures, both CMV infection and matching HLA type were indicated.

Via MiXCR, TCRdb re-called the reads, giving one row per CDR3 protein. The table has 450,000 to 600,000 distinct CDR3 sequences, 30% to 40% seen once; the top ten hold 15% to 20%. This sample comprised cultured PBMCs, obtained from culture after CMV antigen stimulation. This TCR was recovered from a human donor in good health (CMV status not recorded). Some clones in this sample may be carry-over from other donors' samples. The chain links TRBV9 to TRBJ1-3, with D uncertain. As DNA, the CDR3 is TGTGCCAGCAGCGTAGATACGGGAAACACCATATATTTT. Translation gives CASSVDTGNTIYF.